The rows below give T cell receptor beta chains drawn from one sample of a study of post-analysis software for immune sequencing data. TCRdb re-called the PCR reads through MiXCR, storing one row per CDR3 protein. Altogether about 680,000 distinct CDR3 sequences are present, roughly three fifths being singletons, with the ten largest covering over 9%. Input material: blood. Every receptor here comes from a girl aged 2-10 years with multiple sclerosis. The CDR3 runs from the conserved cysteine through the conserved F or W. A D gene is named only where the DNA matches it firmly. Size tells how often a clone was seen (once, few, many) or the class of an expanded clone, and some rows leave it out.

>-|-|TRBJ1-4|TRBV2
TGTGCCAGCAGTGAAAAACGGATCAATGAAAAACTGTTTTTT
CASSEKRINEKLFF
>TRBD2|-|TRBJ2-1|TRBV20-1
TGCAGTGCTAGACCTACGGGGGGGCGATACAATGAGCAGTTCTTC
CSARPTGGRYNEQFF
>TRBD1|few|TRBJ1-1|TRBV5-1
TGCGCCAGCAGCTTGGGGGGACAGGGGGCGAACGAAGCTTTCTTT
CASSLGGQGANEAFF
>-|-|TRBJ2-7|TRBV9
TGTGCCAGCAGCGTAGGGGACGGGCCCTACGAGCAGTACTTC
CASSVGDGPYEQYF
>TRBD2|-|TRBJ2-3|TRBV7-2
TGTGCCAGCAGCTTAGTTGCGGGGGAGGTTACAGATACGCAGTATTTT
CASSLVAGEVTDTQYF
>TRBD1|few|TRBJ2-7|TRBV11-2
TGTGCCAGCAGCTTAGAGGGGACAGCCAACGAGCAGTACTTC
CASSLEGTANEQYF
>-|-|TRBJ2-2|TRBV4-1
TGCGCCAGCAGCCAAGAAGAGGGGGAGCTGTTTTTT
CASSQEEGELFF
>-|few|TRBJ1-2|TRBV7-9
TGTGCCAGCAGCTTTCTAGGGCAGGGGATAGATGGCTACACCTTC
CASSFLGQGIDGYTF
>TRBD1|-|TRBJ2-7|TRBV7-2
TGTGCCAGCAGCTTAGCGACAGGGATAACCTACGAGCAGTACTTC
CASSLATGITYEQYF
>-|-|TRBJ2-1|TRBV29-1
TGCAGCGTTGCGAGCGCCTCCGGGGGAAATGAGCAGTTCTTC
CSVASASGGNEQFF
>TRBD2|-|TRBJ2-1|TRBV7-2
TGTGCCAGCAGCTTATTTGTTGCGGGAGGGCTGCGGAATGAGCAGTTCTTC
CASSLFVAGGLRNEQFF
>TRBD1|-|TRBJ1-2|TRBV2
TGTGCCAGCAGTGAACTAGGACAGGGGGCAATTGGCTACACCTTC
CASSELGQGAIGYTF
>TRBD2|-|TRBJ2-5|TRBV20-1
TGCAGTGCTAGAGTGGTAACTAGCGGAAATATTTACCAAGAGACCCAGTACTTC
CSARVVTSGNIYQETQYF
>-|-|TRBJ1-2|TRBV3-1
TGTGCCAGCAGCCCCGACCGCAGGGGCTACACCTTC
CASSPDRRGYTF
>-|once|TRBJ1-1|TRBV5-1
TGCGCCAGCGCCCGGCTGGCAGGACTGTTCTGGGAAGCTTTCTTT
CASARLAGLFWEAFF
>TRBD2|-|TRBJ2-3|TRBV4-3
TGCGCCAGCAGCCAAAAGAACCTAGCGGGGGTCAATACGCAGTATTTT
CASSQKNLAGVNTQYF